This T cell receptor (beta chain) is from a study of OX40 agonist ivuxolimab in advanced cancers. Study-wide results and limits: At 0.1 to 3.0 mg/kg, CD4+ and CD8+ blood T cells expanded clonally by week 6. CD8+ T cells were the subset that, on average, had more expanded clones than CD4+.

CDR1 and CDR2 (germline): KGHSH, LQKENI. V dropped 3 bases and J dropped 1; count of bases not matched to a gene: 6. The CDR3 has 15 amino acids. For this clone: Its cognate antigen is unknown.

The method was immunoSEQ multiplex PCR; TCRdb's version includes in-frame clones alone and lacks a portion of them. The table shows over 65,000 clones, with around 83% occurring only once. This material consisted of CD4+ or CD8+ T cells sorted from blood, taken in a trial of the OX40 agonist ivuxolimab. This clonotype was sampled from an adult with an advanced solid tumor such as melanoma, head and neck, liver or kidney cancer. The J gene is TRBJ2-7, the V gene TRBV18; TRBD2 aligns across 7 bases. The CDR3 spells CASSPKREASYEQYF. The CDR3 DNA sequence: TGTGCCAGCTCACCGAAGCGGGAAGCGTCCTACGAGCAGTACTTC. The entire variable domain, with the rest obtained from reference TRBV18 and TRBJ2-7, is as follows: NAGVMQNPRHLVRRRGQEARLRCSPMKGHSHVYWYRQLPEEGLKFMVYLQKENIIDESGMPKERFSAEFPKEGPSILRIQQVVRGDSAAYFCASSPKREASYEQYFGPGTRLTVT.